This paragraph covers one T cell receptor (beta chain) sequence. This sample was included in a study of blood T cell repertoires in COVID-19. Study information: The cDNA or gDNA used as material had been derived from T cells, B-cell-depleted T cells, or PBMCs.

In the original processing: Reference gene primers were amplified, and this amplification served to estimate nucleated cell counts. Measured with immunoSEQ multiplex PCR; TCRdb has only the in-frame clones, and not every one. V, J and clone size reflect that table, while D and trimming were determined from the DNA. The sample includes under 300,000 clones, roughly 80% of them seen just once. Germline V CDR1 and CDR2: SEHNR, FQNEAQ (reference sequence). The CDR3 loop spans 14 amino acids. V shed 1 base and J shed 4 bases, with 10 bases lying between them. This TCR derives from a woman between 18 and 29 years old with acute or convalescent COVID-19. The rearrangement joins TRBV7-9 to TRBJ1-1; tentative D call: TRBD1 (5 bases). What was sequenced was peripheral blood. The CDR3 spells CASSLEGGTTEAFF. As DNA, the CDR3 is TGTGCCAGCAGCTTAGAGGGAGGGACCACTGAAGCTTTCTTT.